This T cell receptor (beta chain) was identified during a study of T cell repertoires in cytomegalovirus infection. Across the study: Matching HLA type and CMV infection were both indicated by public TCR beta signatures. Overall study findings and caveats: Carriers of CMV and the relevant HLA type were discriminated by public TCR beta frequency.

As to this clonotype: What it recognizes is unknown.

The CDR3 has 15 residues. The germline V gene encodes CDR1 SEHNR and CDR2 FQNEAQ (reference sequence). Trimming removed 5 bases from V and 4 bases from J; junction bases left unmatched: 10. A single record per CDR3 protein comes from TCRdb applying MiXCR to the reads. The sample includes 900,000 to 950,000 distinct CDR3 sequences, approximately 31% of them seen just once. The rearrangement links TRBV7-9 to TRBJ1-1; 7 positions agree with TRBD1. Sequenced material: cultured CD8+ T cells from PBMCs, taken from culture after CMV antigen stimulation. The clonotype comes from a human donor in good health (CMV status not recorded). Some clones in this sample may be carry-over from other donors' samples. This chain's CDR3 is CASSPRQGHLTEAFF. As DNA, the CDR3 is TGTGCCAGCAGCCCGCGACAGGGCCACCTCACTGAAGCTTTCTTT. The variable domain in full, completed from reference TRBV7-9 and TRBJ1-1, reads DTGVSQNPRHKITKRGQNVTFRCDPISEHNRLYWYRQTLGQGPEFLTYFQNEAQLEKSRLLSDRFSAERPKGSFSTLEIQRTEQGDSAMYLCASSPRQGHLTEAFFGQGTRLTVV.